This TCR beta chain was retrieved from a study of T cell responses to AZD1222 COVID-19 vaccine. Overall study results and limits: The donor group comprised mostly white British people and more females; the analysis possibly underestimated clonal diversity. Targeting of unmutated variant regions was reportedly seen in nearly half of spike-specific TCRs. Just a handful of AZD1222 recipients were seropositive at baseline. Rises in breadth and depth of Spike-specific TCRs came after two AZD1222 doses.

Notes on this clone: Antigen unknown.

The repertoire was sequenced with immunoSEQ multiplex PCR; TCRdb's copy has only in-frame clones and lacks some. The sample contains 99,000 or so clones, more than 75% of which appear only once. This CDR3 has 18 residues. Looked up from germline, CDR1 is SGHTA and CDR2 is FQGTGA. The V segment lost 4 bases and the J segment 5 bases; nucleotides outside the gene matches: 13. Sequences were derived from peripheral blood, sampled 28 days after the second dose of the MenACWY control vaccine. The rearrangement links TRBV7-3 to TRBJ2-2, with TRBD2 matching over 10 bases. The receptor comes from an adult who received the MenACWY meningococcal vaccine as a control. This chain's CDR3 is CASSYIPRLAGETGELFF. The CDR3 DNA reads TGTGCCAGCAGCTATATCCCGCGTCTAGCGGGGGAGACCGGGGAGCTGTTTTTT.